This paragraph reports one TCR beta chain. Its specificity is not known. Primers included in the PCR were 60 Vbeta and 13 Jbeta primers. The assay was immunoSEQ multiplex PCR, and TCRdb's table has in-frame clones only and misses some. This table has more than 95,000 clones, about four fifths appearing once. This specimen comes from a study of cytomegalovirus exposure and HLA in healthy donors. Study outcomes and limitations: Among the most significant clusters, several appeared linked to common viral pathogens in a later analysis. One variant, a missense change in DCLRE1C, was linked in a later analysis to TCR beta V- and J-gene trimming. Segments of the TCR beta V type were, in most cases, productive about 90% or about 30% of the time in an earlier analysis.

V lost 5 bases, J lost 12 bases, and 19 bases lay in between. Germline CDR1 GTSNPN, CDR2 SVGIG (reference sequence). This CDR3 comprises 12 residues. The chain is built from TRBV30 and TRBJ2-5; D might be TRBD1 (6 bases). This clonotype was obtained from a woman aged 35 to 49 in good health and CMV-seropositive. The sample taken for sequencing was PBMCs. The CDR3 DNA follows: TGTGCCTGGGCCGGGACAAATCTACGAAAGTACTTC. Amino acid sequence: CAWAGTNLRKYF.